A single sample gave rise to the 24 T cell receptor beta chains below, sequenced in a study of T cell repertoires in cytomegalovirus infection. TCRdb re-derived calls from the reads in MiXCR, one entry per CDR3 protein. The top ten hold 2.5% to 3.5% of the sample, which has more than 650,000 distinct CDR3 sequences, roughly 36% seen once. The sequencing sample was made of PBMCs. These receptors were obtained from a human donor in good health (CMV status not recorded). Some clones in this sample may be carry-over from other donors' samples.

The CDR3 loop reads CSVAGGSNQPQHF. The DNA for the CDR3 is TGCAGCGTTGCAGGGGGGAGCAATCAGCCCCAGCATTTT. The rearrangement joins TRBV29-1 to TRBJ1-5, with 7 bases matching TRBD1. With 4 bases clipped from V and 1 base from J, the junction kept 1 base outside the gene matches. CDR1 and CDR2 from the germline V gene are SQVTM and ANQGSEA. CDR3 length: 13 residues.

A few counts support this clonotype. The chain links TRBV19 to TRBJ2-1, with TRBD1 as a possible D gene (5 bases). CDR3 size: 13 residues. V gave up 1 base and J gave up 4 bases, with 5 bases separating them. Germline V gives CDR1 LNHDA, CDR2 SQIVND (reference sequence). DNA for the CDR3: TGTGCCAGTAGTATAGGACAGTACAATGAGCAGTTCTTC. Amino acid sequence: CASSIGQYNEQFF.

The V call is TRBV28, the J call TRBJ1-1; D unclear. The CDR3 runs 11 residues. Trimming stripped 3 bases from V and 7 bases from J, with 6 bases between. CDR1 and CDR2 from the germline V gene are MDHEN and SYDVKM. CDR3 sequence (DNA): TGTGCCAGCAGTTTGGGTCATGAAGCTTTCTTT. This translates into CASSLGHEAFF.

Of note for this clonotype: This may stem from a read error, because a much larger clone lies one nucleotide away. The rearrangement links TRBV6-5 to TRBJ2-5, with D possibly being TRBD2 (5 bases). The CDR3 consists of 16 residues. CDR1 is MNHEY, CDR2 SVGAGI, per germline. CDR3 in amino acids: CASSYWVSADQEPQYF. The CDR3 nucleotides read TGTGCCAGCAGTTACTGGGTCTCAGCGGACCAAGAGCCCCAGTACTTC.

This clonotype was detected a few times. As the CDR3 is not closed by the conserved phenylalanine or tryptophan, this likely results from a read error. CDR3 DNA: TGTGCCAGCAGCCAGCCAATGACAGGGACGCTCTCCTACGAGCAGTACTTA. Protein sequence: CASSQPMTGTLSYEQYL. The chain combines TRBV14 with TRBJ2-7; 7 bases map to TRBD1. J was trimmed by 0 bases and V by 3 bases; bases with no gene match: 11. The CDR3 loop spans 17 amino acids. Per germline, CDR1 SGHDN and CDR2 FVKESK.

This clonotype was detected a few times. The chain has TRBV20-1 and TRBJ2-5; D remains ambiguous. Looked up from germline, CDR1 is DFQATT and CDR2 is SNEGSKA (reference sequence). Trimming removed 0 bases from V and 4 bases from J, with 9 bases in between. The CDR3 extends over 13 amino acids. The DNA for the CDR3 is TGCAGTGCTAGAGATCAGCTGGGAGAGACCCAGTACTTC. It encodes CSARDQLGETQYF.

This clonotype has a handful of counts. The genes are TRBV7-6 and TRBJ2-3; the D gene could be TRBD1 or TRBD2 (5 bases each). Trimming pared 2 bases from V and 2 bases from J, leaving 23 bases between. The CDR3 runs 19 residues. Germline CDR1 is SGHVS and CDR2 is FNYEAQ. CDR3 in amino acids: CASSLLGRGPLGSTDTQYF. CDR3 coding DNA: TGTGCCAGCAGCTTACTTGGCCGGGGACCCCTCGGCTCCACAGATACGCAGTATTTT.

V usage is TRBV7-6 and J usage is TRBJ2-5, with 16 bases aligning to TRBD2. The CDR3 is 19 residues long. Germline CDR1 is SGHVS and CDR2 is FNYEAQ. V lost 4 bases, J lost 5 bases, and 13 bases stayed unmatched. CDR3 protein: CASSSGTSGGAIWAETQYF. The CDR3 DNA is TGTGCCAGCAGCTCCGGGACTAGCGGGGGGGCCATTTGGGCGGAGACCCAGTACTTC.

This clonotype was counted only a few times. V usage is TRBV5-1 and J usage is TRBJ2-2; the match to TRBD1 covers 9 bases. This CDR3 contains 15 residues. Germline CDR1 SGHRS, CDR2 YFSETQ. With V trimmed by 4 bases and J by 6 bases, 7 bases remained unmatched. Here the CDR3 DNA reads TGCGCCAGCAGCGAAAGGACAGGGGCTGCCGGGGAGCTGTTTTTT. As protein: CASSERTGAAGELFF.

Ten or more counts support this clonotype. V and J are TRBV7-8 and TRBJ2-1, with 10 bases lining up with TRBD1. There are 16 residues in the CDR3. The J segment lost 1 base and the V segment lost 4 bases, leaving 4 bases of the junction unmatched. Germline V gene sequence: CDR1 SGHVS, CDR2 FQNEAQ. Here the CDR3 DNA reads TGTGCCAGCAGCTCCCGGACAGGGGGGTCCTACAATGAGCAGTTCTTC. It translates to CASSSRTGGSYNEQFF.

Concerning this clonotype: A much larger clone lies one base from this, so it may be a read error. The J gene is TRBJ1-2, the V gene TRBV7-2, with TRBD1 matching 10 bases. The V gene's germline CDR1 is SGHTA and CDR2 FQGNSA. The CDR3 loop spans 17 amino acids. The CDR3 sequence: CASSFSSGLGQGTGYNF. DNA of the CDR3: TGTGCCAGCAGCTTTAGTTCCGGTCTGGGACAGGGGACGGGCTACAACTTC.

The genes are TRBV6-1 and TRBJ2-1; D gene uncertain. Germline CDR1 reads MNHNS; CDR2 reads SASEGT. V lost 2 bases and J lost 2, with 13 bases in between. This CDR3 contains 16 residues. CDR3 coding DNA: TGTGCCAGCAGTGAAAGCATAGGGATCGCCTACAATGAGCAGTTCTTC. Its protein is CASSESIGIAYNEQFF.

The V gene is TRBV30, the J gene TRBJ2-4, with D perhaps TRBD1 (6 bases). V was pared by 5 bases and J by 4 bases, with 27 bases between. Germline loops: CDR1 GTSNPN, CDR2 SVGIG (reference sequence). The CDR3 extends over 18 amino acids. DNA of the CDR3: TGTGCCTGGGCATCAGGGGTAGGAGTAAGGGGTGGAAAAAACATTCAGTACTTC. This gives the protein CAWASGVGVRGGKNIQYF.

As regards this clonotype: Its ends do not fully match the called genes, so a read error is possible. This chain joins TRBV6-2 or TRBV6-3 and TRBJ1-2; D is possibly TRBD1 (5 bases). Germline lookup yields CDR1 MNHEY and CDR2 SVGEGT. The length of the CDR3 is 15 residues. The CDR3 bases are TGTGCCAGCCGTTACTTGAGTATGGGGGAAAAGGACTACACCTTC. Its protein product is CASRYLSMGEKDYTF.

About this clonotype: This may be a read error: a much more frequent sequence differs by one nucleotide. The rearrangement uses TRBV7-9 and TRBJ2-1; 9 positions agree with TRBD2. The CDR3 is made up of 17 amino acids. The germline V gene has CDR1 SEHNR and CDR2 FQNEAQ (reference sequence). The CDR3 DNA reads TGTGCCAGCAGCACCATTAGACTAGCGGATACCTACAATGAGCAGTCCTTC. This gives the protein CASSTIRLADTYNEQSF.

In its sample, this clonotype was seen a few times. The chain has TRBV5-5 and TRBJ1-4; D might be TRBD1 (6 bases). The CDR3 spans 17 residues. V was clipped by 6 bases and J by 8 bases, with 26 bases between them. CDR1 is SGHKS and CDR2 is YYEKEE in the germline V gene (reference sequence). The CDR3: CASNLDRTVKSREKLFF. The CDR3 region has the DNA TGTGCCAGCAACCTAGACAGGACAGTGAAGAGTCGCGAAAAACTGTTTTTT. The variable domain in full, completed from reference TRBV5-5 and TRBJ1-4, reads DAGVTQSPTHLIKTRGQQVTLRCSPISGHKSVSWYQQVLGQGPQFIFQYYEKEERGRGNFPDRFSARQFPNYSSELNVNALLLGDSALYLCASNLDRTVKSREKLFFGSGTQLSVL.

This clonotype occurred once. V gene TRBV18 combines with J gene TRBJ1-3, with D possibly TRBD1 on 6 matching bases. Germline-derived CDR1 and CDR2 are KGHSH and LQKENI. This CDR3 is 14 amino acids long. V lost 3 bases and J 3 bases, leaving 9 bases between the germline ends. CDR3 nucleotide sequence: TGTGCCAGCTCACCGGACAGAAATGGAAACACCATATATTTT. It translates to CASSPDRNGNTIYF. The variable domain in full, completed from reference TRBV18 and TRBJ1-3, reads NAGVMQNPRHLVRRRGQEARLRCSPMKGHSHVYWYRQLPEEGLKFMVYLQKENIIDESGMPKERFSAEFPKEGPSILRIQQVVRGDSAAYFCASSPDRNGNTIYFGEGSWLTVV.

This clonotype showed up just a few times. The J gene is TRBJ2-5, the V gene TRBV27; no firm D call. Looked up from germline, CDR1 is MNHEY and CDR2 is SMNVEV (reference sequence). This CDR3 is built from 13 residues. The ends were cut back, 1 base at V and 3 bases at J, with 6 bases in the middle. CDR3 DNA: TGTGCCAGCAGTTTATTGGGAAAAGAGACCCAGTACTTC. Protein product: CASSLLGKETQYF.

This chain links TRBV7-6 with TRBJ2-4; 9 bases are a match to TRBD2. With V trimmed by 5 bases and J by 0 bases, 2 bases remained unmatched. The CDR3 length is 15 residues. Germline V gene lookup returns CDR1 SGHVS and CDR2 FNYEAQ. CDR3 protein: CASSASGVAKNIQYF. CDR3 DNA sequence: TGTGCCAGCAGCGCTAGCGGGGTAGCCAAAAACATTCAGTACTTC. Looking up the rest from reference TRBV7-6 and TRBJ2-4 gives the full variable domain: GAGVSQSPRYKVTKRGQDVALRCDPISGHVSLYWYRQALGQGPEFLTYFNYEAQQDKSGLPNDRFSAERPEGSISTLTIQRTEQRDSAMYRCASSASGVAKNIQYFGAGTRLSVL.

The V gene is TRBV23-1, the J gene TRBJ2-7; 7 nucleotides match TRBD1. TRBV23-1 is marked as an open reading frame, function uncertain. The CDR3 totals 15 residues. V dropped 2 bases and J dropped 4; count of bases not matched to a gene: 8. The CDR3 DNA is TGCGCCAGCAGTCAACTGGGACAGCTCCAATACGAGCAGTACTTC. Encoded protein: CASSQLGQLQYEQYF.

Comments on this clonotype: In this CDR3 the conserved last residue, phenylalanine or tryptophan, is missing, so a read error is likely. This chain links TRBV28 with TRBJ2-6; TRBD2 matches at 8 bases. Germline CDR1 MDHEN, CDR2 SYDVKM. The CDR3 has 18 residues. J gave up 0 bases and V 3 bases, and 7 bases lay outside the gene matches. CDR3 coding DNA: TGTGCCAGCAGTTTTTTTCTTCTAGCGGGCTCTGGGGCCAACGTCCTGACTTTA. Amino acids: CASSFFLLAGSGANVLTL.

About this clonotype itself: The junction shows a germline mismatch at one end, possibly a read error. The V and J genes are TRBV7-2 and TRBJ2-6; D assignment may be TRBD1 or TRBD2 (5 bases each). Per the germline V gene, CDR1 is SGHTA and CDR2 is FQGNSA. The CDR3 consists of 14 residues. The DNA for the CDR3 is TGTGCCATTCAACGGGGCTCTGTGGCCAACGTCCTGACTTTC. Translated: CAIQRGSVANVLTF.

The chain is built from TRBV6-2 or TRBV6-3 and TRBJ1-1; D is possibly TRBD1 (5 bases). The V and J ends lost 8 bases and 0 bases respectively, with 10 bases between them. CDR1 and CDR2 from the germline V gene are MNHEY and SVGEGT. The CDR3 sequence is 13 residues long. CDR3 coding DNA: TGTGCCAGCGGGGCTTTCATGAACACTGAAGCTTTCTTT. Protein sequence: CASGAFMNTEAFF.

This clonotype was seen a handful of times. The CDR3 loop reads CASSLSPGTPDTQYF. The DNA for the CDR3 is TGTGCCAGCAGCTTATCCCCAGGGACGCCAGATACGCAGTATTTT. V gene TRBV7-6 combines with J gene TRBJ2-3; D may correspond to TRBD1 or TRBD2 (5 bases each). Germline V gives CDR1 SGHVS, CDR2 FNYEAQ. Trimming stripped 2 bases from V and 4 bases from J, with 13 bases between. This CDR3 is built from 15 residues.